The 17 T cell receptor beta chains below come from one sample, sequenced in a study of blood T cell repertoires in COVID-19. Data came from immunoSEQ multiplex PCR; TCRdb stores just in-frame clones and leaves some out. The table lists over 100,000 clones, 80% to 90% of them singletons. The source material was peripheral blood. The receptors originated from a human donor with acute or convalescent COVID-19. The donor label of this sample is uncertain.

V gene TRBV7-8 combines with J gene TRBJ1-2, with D tentatively TRBD1 (6 bases). CDR3 length: 17 amino acids. V was cut by 0 bases and J by 2 bases, with 16 bases left in between. Germline loops: CDR1 SGHVS, CDR2 FQNEAQ. DNA for the CDR3: TGTGCCAGCAGCTTAGCTTCGGGACAAATTATAAACTATGGCTACACCTTC. It yields the protein CASSLASGQIINYGYTF.

This rearrangement joins TRBV6-5 to TRBJ2-7; 8 bases align to TRBD1. Trimming removed 6 bases from V and 5 bases from J; junction bases left unmatched: 6. The CDR3 consists of 13 residues. Per germline, CDR1 MNHEY and CDR2 SVGAGI. CDR3 in amino acids: CASRGRGRDEQYF. The DNA for the CDR3 is TGTGCCAGCAGAGGCAGGGGGCGCGACGAGCAGTACTTC.

The chain combines TRBV9 with TRBJ2-1, with 9 nucleotides matching TRBD1. Per the germline V gene, CDR1 is SGDLS and CDR2 is YYNGEE. Trimming took 6 bases from V and 0 from J; bases not matched to a gene: 7. This CDR3 spans 16 amino acids. CDR3 nucleotide sequence: TGTGCCAGCAAACAGGGGGCTCATAGCTCCTACAATGAGCAGTTCTTC. Protein: CASKQGAHSSYNEQFF.

This rearrangement joins TRBV28 to TRBJ1-2; TRBD1 matches 8 bases. In germline, CDR1 is MDHEN, CDR2 SYDVKM. V lost 3 bases, J lost 1 base, and 10 bases stayed unmatched. This CDR3 has 17 amino acids. Written as DNA, the CDR3 is TGTGCCAGCAGTTTCATGCCCGGACAGGGCCATAACTATGGCTACACCTTC. Residues: CASSFMPGQGHNYGYTF.

The chain uses TRBV28 and TRBJ1-2; D is perhaps TRBD1 (5 bases). This CDR3 has 14 residues. Germline V CDR1 and CDR2: MDHEN, SYDVKM. Trimming left V 4 bases short and J 7 bases short, with 16 bases between. The CDR3 sequence: CASSWTRALGGYTF. The CDR3 DNA sequence: TGTGCCAGCAGTTGGACACGGGCCTTGGGTGGCTACACCTTC.

The chain is built from TRBV27 and TRBJ2-6; unclear D gene. V was cut by 5 bases and J by 0 bases, with 8 bases left in between. The germline gives CDR1 MNHEY, CDR2 SMNVEV (reference sequence). The CDR3 consists of 15 residues. The CDR3 is CASSLTGSGANVLTF. DNA of the CDR3: TGTGCCAGCAGTCTTACTGGCTCTGGGGCCAACGTCCTGACTTTC.

The chain has TRBV11-2 and TRBJ2-7, with 9 positions matching TRBD1. J lost 2 bases, V lost 0 bases, and 14 bases had no gene match. The CDR3 is 19 amino acids. The germline V gene encodes CDR1 SGHAT and CDR2 FQNNGV. The CDR3 DNA sequence: TGTGCCAGCAGCTTAGAGGCCCCACGTTCCGGGACAGGGACCTACGAGCAGTACTTC. Residues: CASSLEAPRSGTGTYEQYF.

The count of this clone is one. V and J are TRBV5-6 and TRBJ2-7, with unresolved D. Germline V gene data show CDR1 as SGHDT and CDR2 as YYEEEE. Trimming took 2 bases from V and 3 from J, leaving 9 bases between them. The CDR3 loop spans 13 amino acids. The chain's CDR3 is CASSFDSRYEQYF. The CDR3 region has the DNA TGTGCCAGCAGCTTTGATAGCCGCTACGAGCAGTACTTC.

The V call is TRBV28, the J call TRBJ1-3, with 7 bases matching TRBD1. CDR3 size: 14 residues. After removal of 6 bases from V and 0 bases from J, the junction contained 2 bases not matched to a gene. CDR1 is MDHEN and CDR2 is SYDVKM in the germline V gene. CDR3: CASRGTDSGNTIYF. CDR3 DNA: TGTGCCAGCAGGGGGACAGACTCTGGAAACACCATATATTTT.

This clone was recorded once. The V gene is TRBV12-3 or TRBV12-4, the J gene TRBJ1-2; D not certain. The CDR3 loop spans 13 amino acids. The germline V and J ends were trimmed by 3 bases and 3 bases, with 8 bases remaining between them. The CDR3 is CASSFVSDYGYTF. CDR3 in DNA: TGTGCCAGCAGTTTCGTCAGTGACTATGGCTACACCTTC.

This clone appeared a single time. The chain links TRBV6-5 to TRBJ1-2, with D hard to call. The CDR3 contains 12 residues. Germline V gene lookup returns CDR1 MNHEY and CDR2 SVGAGI. V gave up 7 bases and J gave up 6 bases, with 12 bases separating them. CDR3 sequence: CASTNGRDGYTF. The CDR3 bases are TGTGCCAGCACTAACGGTCGGGATGGCTACACCTTC.

J is TRBJ2-3 and V is TRBV7-2; 9 bases fit TRBD2. V was pared by 5 bases and J by 4 bases, with 7 bases of the junction left unmatched. The CDR3 is made up of 15 amino acids. CDR1 SGHTA and CDR2 FQGNSA come from the germline V gene. The CDR3 DNA reads as TGTGCCAGCAGCCCCTGGGGCGGGAGGGCAGATACGCAGTATTTT. Translating it yields CASSPWGGRADTQYF.

The V gene is TRBV28, the J gene TRBJ2-2, with D possibly TRBD2 on 6 matching bases. The V end lost 3 bases, the J end lost 4 bases, and 6 bases lay between the germline ends. This CDR3 is built from 13 residues. Germline V CDR1 and CDR2: MDHEN, SYDVKM. CDR3 nucleotide sequence: TGTGCCAGCAGTTTGGGGGGCACCGGGGAGCTGTTTTTT. Its protein product is CASSLGGTGELFF.

The CDR3 DNA is TGTGCCAGTAGTCGCGGGGGGACGGGGAACACTGAAGCTTTCTTT. Translation: CASSRGGTGNTEAFF. This chain joins TRBV19 and TRBJ1-1; D possibly corresponds to TRBD1 (5 bases). Trimming shortened V by 5 bases and J by 1 base, and 14 bases separated the two germline ends. The CDR3 runs 15 residues. The V gene's germline CDR1 is LNHDA and CDR2 SQIVND (reference sequence). The whole variable domain, filled in from reference TRBV19 and TRBJ1-1, reads DGGITQSPKYLFRKEGQNVTLSCEQNLNHDAMYWYRQDPGQGLRLIYYSQIVNDFQKGDIAEGYSVSREKKESFPLTVTSAQKNPTAFYLCASSRGGTGNTEAFFGQGTRLTVV.

The chain couples TRBV19 to TRBJ2-2; 14 positions match TRBD2. The J segment lost 2 bases and the V segment lost 4 bases, leaving 6 bases of the junction unmatched. The CDR3 is made up of 18 amino acids. Germline V gene sequence: CDR1 LNHDA, CDR2 SQIVND (reference sequence). CDR3 bases: TGTGCCAGTAGTACACCGGGACTAGCGGGGGTCAACACCGGGGAGCTGTTTTTT. Encoded protein: CASSTPGLAGVNTGELFF.

This clone was observed once. This chain's CDR3 is CASSARLGQGHNEQFF. CDR3 bases: TGCGCCAGCAGCGCCAGACTAGGCCAAGGGCACAATGAGCAGTTCTTC. The chain is built from TRBV5-1 and TRBJ2-1; TRBD2 is a possible D gene (6 bases). Per germline, CDR1 SGHRS and CDR2 YFSETQ. The V end lost 4 bases, the J end lost 5 bases, and 19 bases lay between the germline ends. There are 16 residues in the CDR3.

The chain is built from TRBV5-4 and TRBJ1-4; no firm D call. Trimming stripped 1 base from V and 4 bases from J, with 8 bases between. Germline V gene sequence: CDR1 SGHNT, CDR2 YYREEE (reference sequence). This CDR3 comprises 14 residues. The CDR3 is CASSLSGFNEKLFF. CDR3 DNA sequence: TGTGCCAGCAGCTTGTCAGGCTTTAATGAAAAACTGTTTTTT.